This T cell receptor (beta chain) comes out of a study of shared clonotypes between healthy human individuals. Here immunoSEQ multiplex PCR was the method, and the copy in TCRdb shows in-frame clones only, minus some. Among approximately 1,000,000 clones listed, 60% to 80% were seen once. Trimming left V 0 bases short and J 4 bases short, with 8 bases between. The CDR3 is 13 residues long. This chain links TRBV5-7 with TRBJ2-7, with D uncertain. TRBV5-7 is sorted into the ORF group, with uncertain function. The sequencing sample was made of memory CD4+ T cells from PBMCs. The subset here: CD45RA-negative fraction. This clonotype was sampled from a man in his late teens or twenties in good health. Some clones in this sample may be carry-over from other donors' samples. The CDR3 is CASSLAGRYEQYF. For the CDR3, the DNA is TGTGCCAGCAGCTTGGCTGGAAGATACGAGCAGTACTTC.